The 32 T cell receptor beta chains reported below all come from one sample, sequenced in a study of patients and donors after allogeneic stem cell transplantation. TCRdb independently ran MiXCR on the RT-PCR reads; one entry per CDR3 protein. The sample shows some 960,000 distinct CDR3 sequences, over 15% of them seen only once. Sequenced input: blood, either unsorted or a sorted T cell fraction (not recorded which). The source of these receptors is a human donor who was either an allogeneic HSCT recipient or a stem cell or donor lymphocyte infusion donor (not recorded which). It is not recorded whose cells these are; they may come from a transplant donor.

The chain combines TRBV2 with TRBJ2-1; 8 bases align to TRBD2. With V trimmed by 6 bases and J by 6 bases, 10 bases remained unmatched. The V gene's germline CDR1 is SNHLY and CDR2 FYNNEI. The CDR3 spans 15 residues. CDR3 residues: CASRVNGGARNEQFF. As DNA, the CDR3 is TGTGCCAGCAGGGTCAACGGGGGGGCGCGCAATGAGCAGTTCTTC.

This clonotype has just a few counts. V gene TRBV15 combines with J gene TRBJ2-7; 11 bases line up with TRBD2. Germline trimming cut 5 bases from V and 5 bases from J; bases unmatched to any gene: 5. CDR1 and CDR2 (germline): LNHNV, YYDKDF (reference sequence). CDR3 length: 14 amino acids. The CDR3 loop is CATSATSGRHEQYF. DNA of the CDR3: TGTGCCACCAGCGCAACTAGCGGGAGACACGAGCAGTACTTC. Full variable domain (remainder filled in from reference TRBV15 and TRBJ2-7): DAMVIQNPRYQVTQFGKPVTLSCSQTLNHNVMYWYQQKSSQAPKLLFHYYDKDFNNEADTPDNFQSRRPNTSFCFLDIRSPGLGDTAMYLCATSATSGRHEQYFGPGTRLTVT.

The chain joins TRBV7-7 to TRBJ2-2; 7 bases map to TRBD2. Germline V gene sequence: CDR1 SSHAT, CDR2 FNYEAQ (reference sequence). The CDR3 sequence is 16 residues long. The junction had 10 bases not matched to a gene; V was cut back by 5 bases and J by 4 bases. The CDR3 sequence is CASSAHLADLTGELFF. The CDR3 bases are TGTGCCAGCAGCGCCCATCTAGCGGACCTCACCGGGGAGCTGTTTTTT. Complete variable domain (other parts from reference TRBV7-7 and TRBJ2-2): GAGVSQSPRYKVTKRGQDVTLRCDPISSHATLYWYQQALGQGPEFLTYFNYEAQPDKSGLPSDRFSAERPEGSISTLTIQRTEQRDSAMYRCASSAHLADLTGELFFGEGSRLTVL.

The V and J genes are TRBV7-9 and TRBJ2-6; either TRBD1 or TRBD2 may fit D (5 bases each). Between the trimmed V and J ends, which lost 3 bases and 0 bases, there was a span of 12 bases. CDR3 length equals 17 residues. Germline-derived CDR1 and CDR2 are SEHNR and FQNEAQ (reference sequence). The DNA for the CDR3 is TGTGCCAGCAGCTTGGGACGCTCGACCTCTGGGGCCAACGTCCTGACTTTC. Translation gives CASSLGRSTSGANVLTF.

The chain recombines TRBV28 with TRBJ1-2; D gene unclear. The CDR3 is 14 residues long. The V and J ends lost 5 bases and 4 bases respectively, with 14 bases between them. Germline values: CDR1 MDHEN, CDR2 SYDVKM. CDR3 amino acids: CASSHSRGVYGYTF. The CDR3, as DNA: TGTGCCAGCAGTCACAGCCGGGGAGTCTATGGCTACACCTTC.

This clonotype was counted many times. The chain uses TRBV11-1 and TRBJ2-7; D is undetermined. The CDR3 consists of 15 residues. The germline V and J ends were trimmed by 2 bases and 0 bases, with 11 bases remaining between them. Per the germline V gene, CDR1 is SGHAT and CDR2 is FQDESV (reference sequence). The CDR3 is CASSLWAGSSYEQYF. CDR3 nucleotides: TGTGCCAGCAGCTTATGGGCAGGTTCCTCCTACGAGCAGTACTTC.

This sequence joins TRBV9 and TRBJ2-1; 13 bases agree with TRBD2. This CDR3 contains 15 residues. Germline trimming cut 3 bases from V and 4 bases from J; bases unmatched to any gene: 1. Germline values: CDR1 SGDLS, CDR2 YYNGEE. The CDR3 region is CASSGTSGGYNEQFF. The CDR3 nucleotides are TGTGCCAGCAGCGGGACTAGCGGGGGATACAATGAGCAGTTCTTC. The variable domain in full, completed from reference TRBV9 and TRBJ2-1, reads DSGVTQTPKHLITATGQRVTLRCSPRSGDLSVYWYQQSLDQGLQFLIQYYNGEERAKGNILERFSAQQFPDLHSELNLSSLELGDSALYFCASSGTSGGYNEQFFGPGTRLTVL.

In its sample, this clonotype was seen a few times. The rearrangement joins TRBV9 to TRBJ1-2; the D is unclear. Germline V gene data show CDR1 as SGDLS and CDR2 as YYNGEE. The ends were cut back, 6 bases at V and 4 bases at J, with 16 bases in the middle. The CDR3 has 14 residues. The CDR3 protein is CASTSDGGGYGYTF. CDR3 nucleotide sequence: TGTGCCAGCACCTCCGACGGAGGTGGCTATGGCTACACCTTC.

The chain carries TRBV24-1 and TRBJ2-3; D is undetermined. The CDR3 runs 11 residues. Germline V lookup: CDR1 KGHDR, CDR2 SFDVKD. Trimming took off 1 base at V and 5 bases at J, with 0 bases between the two ends. CDR3 sequence reads: CATSDLDTQYF. CDR3 DNA: TGTGCCACCAGTGATTTAGATACGCAGTATTTT.

V gene TRBV7-6 combines with J gene TRBJ2-5; TRBD1 matches at 8 bases. Germline CDR1 reads SGHVS; CDR2 reads FNYEAQ. The CDR3 contains 17 residues. Unmatched junction bases numbered 10, after V lost 1 base and J lost 3 bases. Here the CDR3 reads CASSLEWTGSFKETQYF. CDR3 coding DNA: TGTGCCAGCAGCTTAGAATGGACAGGGAGTTTCAAAGAGACCCAGTACTTC.

This clonotype was found a few times. The chain links TRBV5-1 to TRBJ2-3; D possibly matches TRBD1 or TRBD2 (5 bases each). The ends were cut back, 7 bases at V and 4 bases at J, with 16 bases in the middle. This CDR3 has 14 residues. Germline CDR1 reads SGHRS; CDR2 reads YFSETQ. CDR3 sequence: CASLDGGAADTQYF. For the CDR3, the DNA is TGCGCCAGCCTCGATGGGGGTGCGGCAGATACGCAGTATTTT.

This chain joins TRBV27 and TRBJ2-1; perhaps D is TRBD1 or TRBD2 (5 bases each). CDR3 length: 15 amino acids. CDR1 and CDR2 from the germline V gene are MNHEY and SMNVEV (reference sequence). V was clipped by 4 bases and J by 6 bases, with 16 bases between them. CDR3 nucleotides: TGTGCCAGCAGTTCAGGACTGCGTGGGGCCAATGAGCAGTTCTTC. This codes for CASSSGLRGANEQFF.

The chain uses TRBV7-2 and TRBJ2-3, with D uncertain. The V end was cut by 2 bases, the J end by 4 bases, with 10 bases between. CDR3 length: 14 amino acids. Germline loops: CDR1 SGHTA, CDR2 FQGNSA. DNA for the CDR3: TGTGCCAGCAGCTTATTTACAGATGCAGATACGCAGTATTTT. Its translation is CASSLFTDADTQYF.

This clonotype was observed a handful of times. This chain connects TRBV20-1 to TRBJ2-7, with TRBD2 as a possible D gene (5 bases). The V gene lost 3 bases and the J gene lost 2 bases, with 11 bases spanning the gap. The CDR3 has 13 amino acids. Germline V gene sequence: CDR1 DFQATT, CDR2 SNEGSKA (reference sequence). As DNA, the CDR3 is TGCAGTGCTAGTATCATCGGGGCCTACGAGCAGTACTTC. Translation gives CSASIIGAYEQYF.

The J gene is TRBJ1-6, the V gene TRBV11-1, with D unclear. Germline V CDR1 and CDR2: SGHAT, FQDESV (reference sequence). The CDR3 length is 18 residues. Trimming pared 2 bases from V and 0 bases from J, leaving 14 bases between. The CDR3 bases are TGTGCCAGCAGCTTACCGGACGGAGCCAGCTCCTATAATTCACCCCTCCACTTT. Protein product: CASSLPDGASSYNSPLHF.

This clonotype was observed a few times. The gene calls are TRBV9 and TRBJ2-7; TRBD1 might be the D (6 bases). The germline V gene has CDR1 SGDLS and CDR2 YYNGEE. Trimming removed 7 bases from V and 6 bases from J, with 17 bases in between. The CDR3 length is 13 residues. The CDR3 DNA sequence: TGTGCCAGCGGCTATGGGGGCGGAGGCGAGCAGTACTTC. Its protein is CASGYGGGGEQYF. The whole variable domain, remainder taken from reference TRBV9 and TRBJ2-7, is DSGVTQTPKHLITATGQRVTLRCSPRSGDLSVYWYQQSLDQGLQFLIQYYNGEERAKGNILERFSAQQFPDLHSELNLSSLELGDSALYFCASGYGGGGEQYFGPGTRLTVT.

The chain joins TRBV5-6 to TRBJ2-1, with D tentatively TRBD1 (5 bases). CDR1 is SGHDT and CDR2 is YYEEEE in the germline V gene. V was cut by 7 bases and J by 5 bases, with 16 bases left in between. The CDR3 loop spans 14 amino acids. The DNA for the CDR3 is TGTGCCAGCGATCTTGGAGTCAGGGACAATGAGCAGTTCTTC. Its translation: CASDLGVRDNEQFF.

V gene TRBV6-5 combines with J gene TRBJ1-3; 7 nucleotides agree with TRBD1. Trimming cost V 4 bases and J 0 bases; bases outside gene matches: 3. The CDR3 length is 15 residues. From germline, CDR1 is MNHEY and CDR2 SVGAGI. CDR3 sequence reads: CASSSDRASGNTIYF. CDR3 nucleotides: TGTGCCAGCAGTTCTGACAGGGCCTCTGGAAACACCATATATTTT.

This clonotype was seen more than once but under ten times. This rearrangement joins TRBV5-8 to TRBJ1-1, with D perhaps TRBD1 (6 bases). V was cut by 1 base and J by 0 bases, with 13 bases left in between. CDR3 size: 16 residues. The germline V gene encodes CDR1 SGHTS and CDR2 YDEGEE. The CDR3 DNA sequence: TGTGCCAGCAGCTTGACGGGGGCCAAGCTGAACACTGAAGCTTTCTTT. Translation: CASSLTGAKLNTEAFF.

This clonotype was counted a few times. The chain employs TRBV10-3 and TRBJ1-1, with unresolved D. The CDR3 runs to 12 residues. Germline CDR1 ENHRY, CDR2 SYGVKD. Between the trimmed V and J ends, which lost 3 bases and 5 bases, there was a span of 7 bases. The CDR3 nucleotides are TGTGCCATCAGTGACGGAGAGACTGAAGCTTTCTTT. Translating gives CAISDGETEAFF.

This chain links TRBV20-1 with TRBJ1-2, with 9 bases identical to TRBD1. This CDR3 contains 13 residues. The V segment lost 2 bases and the J segment 8 bases; nucleotides outside the gene matches: 6. Germline V CDR1 and CDR2: DFQATT, SNEGSKA (reference sequence). In nucleotides, the CDR3 is TGCAGTGCTAGATTCCGGGACAGGGTCGGCTACACCTTC. Translated: CSARFRDRVGYTF.

This clonotype was seen only a few times. This chain connects TRBV12-3 or TRBV12-4 to TRBJ2-3, with D possibly being TRBD1 (6 bases). V lost 2 bases and J lost 4, with 13 bases in between. This CDR3 region has 15 residues. The CDR3 coding sequence is TGTGCCAGCAGTTTACCAGGGGCCCTGGCAGATACGCAGTATTTT. Translated: CASSLPGALADTQYF.

The rearrangement joins TRBV15 to TRBJ2-1; a weak D match, TRBD2 (5 bases). This CDR3 is 16 amino acids long. Looked up from germline, CDR1 is LNHNV and CDR2 is YYDKDF (reference sequence). The germline V and J ends were trimmed by 1 base and 0 bases, with 10 bases remaining between them. CDR3 in amino acids: CATSRGAGFSYNEQFF. As DNA, the CDR3 is TGTGCCACCAGCAGAGGGGCGGGTTTCTCCTACAATGAGCAGTTCTTC.

This chain connects TRBV9 to TRBJ2-2; a possible D gene is TRBD1 (5 bases). The CDR3 totals 16 residues. V shed 0 bases and J shed 5 bases, with 14 bases lying between them. Germline values: CDR1 SGDLS, CDR2 YYNGEE. The CDR3 loop is CASSVATGRRTGELFF. The CDR3 nucleotides are TGTGCCAGCAGCGTAGCAACAGGAAGACGAACCGGGGAGCTGTTTTTT.

This clonotype turned up a few times. V usage is TRBV12-3 or TRBV12-4 and J usage is TRBJ2-3; D might be TRBD2 (6 bases). This CDR3 contains 16 residues. V was pared by 7 bases and J by 2 bases, with 19 bases between. CDR3 nucleotide sequence: TGTGCCAGCACCGATCGAACGGCGGGGACCACAGATACGCAGTATTTT. This gives the protein CASTDRTAGTTDTQYF.

The chain carries TRBV9 and TRBJ2-1, with 11 bases fitting TRBD2. The CDR3 consists of 16 residues. CDR1 is SGDLS and CDR2 is YYNGEE in the germline V gene. V trimming: 0 bases; J trimming: 6 bases; junction bases outside the gene matches: 5. The CDR3 DNA reads as TGTGCCAGCAGCGTAGCCAAGACTAGCGGGACCAATGAGCAGTTCTTC. This translates into CASSVAKTSGTNEQFF.

This clonotype was seen more than once but under ten times. J is TRBJ2-1 and V is TRBV24-1; D uncertain. Germline loops: CDR1 KGHDR, CDR2 SFDVKD. The CDR3 runs 14 residues. V was pared by 5 bases and J by 4 bases, with 11 bases between. The CDR3 sequence is CATSVRPKYNEQFF. CDR3 nucleotides: TGTGCCACCAGTGTTCGGCCTAAGTACAATGAGCAGTTCTTC.

This chain connects TRBV4-2 to TRBJ2-1; 16 bases agree with TRBD2. Germline V gene data show CDR1 as LGHNA and CDR2 as YNFKEQ. V lost 0 bases, J lost 12 bases, and 8 bases stayed unmatched. CDR3 length: 17 amino acids. The DNA of the CDR3 is TGTGCCAGCAGCCAAGATGTGGGGACTAGCGGGGGGGCGGGGCAGTTCTTC. Translated: CASSQDVGTSGGAGQFF.

This clonotype was counted between two and nine times. This chain links TRBV6-1 with TRBJ1-5; the match to TRBD1 covers 11 bases. CDR3 length: 18 residues. V dropped 5 bases and J dropped 2; count of bases not matched to a gene: 11. CDR1 and CDR2 (germline): MNHNS, SASEGT. The CDR3 DNA follows: TGTGCCAGCAGTACCGGGACAGGGGGTTCAGCTGGCAATCAGCCCCAGCATTTT. It translates to CASSTGTGGSAGNQPQHF.

The chain recombines TRBV28 with TRBJ2-7, with TRBD1 as a possible D gene (5 bases). The CDR3 is made up of 12 amino acids. Germline V gene data show CDR1 as MDHEN and CDR2 as SYDVKM. V was cut by 9 bases and J by 3 bases, with 12 bases left in between. CDR3 loop: CASQQDFYEQYF. Written as DNA, the CDR3 is TGTGCCAGTCAACAGGATTTCTACGAGCAGTACTTC.

This chain links TRBV7-2 with TRBJ2-7; D is ambiguous. V was pared by 2 bases and J by 4 bases, with 12 bases between. Germline CDR1 and CDR2: SGHTA and FQGNSA. The CDR3 sequence is 14 residues long. In DNA, the CDR3 is TGTGCCAGCAGCTTACGGAACGTCGCTTACGAGCAGTACTTC. Protein product: CASSLRNVAYEQYF.

This chain links TRBV7-3 with TRBJ1-1; TRBD1 matches 7 bases. CDR1 is SGHTA, CDR2 FQGTGA, per germline. The CDR3 loop spans 15 amino acids. With 0 bases clipped from V and 7 bases from J, the junction kept 8 bases outside the gene matches. DNA of the CDR3: TGTGCCAGCAGCTTAACGGCGGGATACAGGGGTGAAGCTTTCTTT. Its translation: CASSLTAGYRGEAFF.